The 28 T cell receptor beta chains listed next were all sequenced from one sample in a study of shared clonotypes between healthy human individuals. This table comes from immunoSEQ multiplex PCR, and its TCRdb copy is limited to in-frame clones, with some not included. The sample shows 600,000 to 700,000 clones, approximately 73% of them seen only once. Sequences were obtained from memory CD4+ T cells sorted from blood. Regarding subset: CD45RA-negative fraction. The source of these receptors is a woman aged 30 to 39 in good health.

This rearrangement joins TRBV19 to TRBJ2-2, with TRBD1 identical over 8 bases. There are 17 residues in the CDR3. Germline lookup yields CDR1 LNHDA and CDR2 SQIVND (reference sequence). With 4 bases clipped from V and 5 bases from J, the junction kept 12 bases outside the gene matches. CDR3 coding DNA: TGTGCCAGTAGTAGGGCAGGGGGCGCTTCGGATACCGGGGAGCTGTTTTTT. Amino acids: CASSRAGGASDTGELFF.

Only a few counts were recorded for this clone. The chain uses TRBV25-1 and TRBJ1-5; TRBD1 agrees at 8 bases. This CDR3 has 14 residues. Germline assignment: CDR1 MGHDK and CDR2 SYGVNS. The junction had 3 bases not matched to a gene; V was cut back by 6 bases and J by 2 bases. CDR3 sequence reads: CASRGGQGNQPQHF. The CDR3 DNA follows: TGTGCCAGCAGGGGGGGACAGGGCAATCAGCCCCAGCATTTT.

This clone has just a few counts. CDR3 in amino acids: CASSFDRGYGYTF. The CDR3 coding sequence is TGTGCCAGCAGCTTTGACAGGGGGTATGGCTACACCTTC. The gene calls are TRBV13 and TRBJ1-2; 9 bases are a match to TRBD1. The CDR3 has 13 residues. Germline V gene sequence: CDR1 PRHDT, CDR2 FYEKMQ (reference sequence). J lost 5 bases, V lost 3 bases, and 1 base had no gene match.

V gene TRBV28 combines with J gene TRBJ1-2, with no clear D. V lost 2 bases and J lost 3, with 10 bases in between. Germline CDR1 MDHEN, CDR2 SYDVKM. This CDR3 has 14 residues. CDR3 protein: CASSLPHRYYGYTF. CDR3 nucleotides: TGTGCCAGCAGTTTACCCCACAGATACTATGGCTACACCTTC.

In its sample, this clone was seen many times. This chain joins TRBV27 and TRBJ2-5; 10 nucleotides line up with TRBD2. The CDR3 spans 13 residues. Germline V gene sequence: CDR1 MNHEY, CDR2 SMNVEV (reference sequence). V lost 7 bases, J lost 7 bases, and 6 bases stayed unmatched. The CDR3 region has the DNA TGTGCCAGCAAGGCTAGCGGGAGAGTGACCCAGTACTTC. It encodes CASKASGRVTQYF.

This chain connects TRBV6-1 to TRBJ1-5, with D perhaps TRBD1 (6 bases). The germline V and J ends were trimmed by 4 bases and 0 bases, with 19 bases remaining between them. CDR3 size: 18 residues. Germline-derived CDR1 and CDR2 are MNHNS and SASEGT. The CDR3 sequence is CASSGEQGWGYSNQPQHF. CDR3 DNA: TGTGCCAGCAGTGGGGAACAGGGTTGGGGCTATAGCAATCAGCCCCAGCATTTT.

V and J are TRBV5-4 and TRBJ2-3; 15 bases are a match to TRBD2. Germline lookup yields CDR1 SGHNT and CDR2 YYREEE (reference sequence). This CDR3 spans 17 amino acids. The V gene end was trimmed by 0 bases and the J gene end by 4 bases; junction bases not matched to a gene: 3. The CDR3 region has the DNA TGTGCCAGCAGCTTGGGCAGGACTAGCGGGAGGGCAGATACGCAGTATTTT. As protein: CASSLGRTSGRADTQYF.

This chain joins TRBV10-2 and TRBJ2-1; either TRBD1 or TRBD2 may supply D (6 bases each). Germline lookup yields CDR1 WSHSY and CDR2 SAAADI. Trimming shortened V by 6 bases and J by 7 bases, and 16 bases separated the two germline ends. This CDR3 has 14 residues. DNA of the CDR3: TGCGCCAGCAGGGAGGGGGAGTGGGGAAATGAGCAGTTCTTC. It is translated as CASREGEWGNEQFF.

The V gene is TRBV19, the J gene TRBJ1-2; D is unresolved. From germline, CDR1 is LNHDA and CDR2 SQIVND (reference sequence). The CDR3 contains 11 residues. V was trimmed by 7 bases and J by 9 bases, leaving 12 bases between them. For the CDR3, the DNA is TGTGCCAGTAAGGGTACGGAAAGCTACACCTTC. Protein: CASKGTESYTF. The full variable domain, its missing parts supplied by reference TRBV19 and TRBJ1-2, is DGGITQSPKYLFRKEGQNVTLSCEQNLNHDAMYWYRQDPGQGLRLIYYSQIVNDFQKGDIAEGYSVSREKKESFPLTVTSAQKNPTAFYLCASKGTESYTFGSGTRLTVV.

A few counts support this clone. The CDR3 coding sequence is TGTGCCAGCAGTGAATGGGGCGGGATGTCCTACAATGAGCAGTTCTTC. It codes for CASSEWGGMSYNEQFF. The rearrangement uses TRBV2 and TRBJ2-1; possible D gene TRBD2, 6 bases. Germline assignment: CDR1 SNHLY and CDR2 FYNNEI. This CDR3 region has 16 residues. Deletions cut 2 bases from V and 1 base from J, with 12 bases between.

The chain has TRBV7-9 and TRBJ1-1; D is unresolved. Germline CDR1 and CDR2: SEHNR and FQNEAQ (reference sequence). The CDR3 has 13 amino acids. The germline V and J ends were trimmed by 6 bases and 3 bases, with 11 bases remaining between them. The CDR3 nucleotides are TGTGCCAGCAGTTTAAAGGTAGACACTGAAGCTTTCTTT. It specifies CASSLKVDTEAFF.

The rearrangement uses TRBV7-8 and TRBJ2-4, with D perhaps matching TRBD2 (5 bases). In germline, CDR1 is SGHVS, CDR2 FQNEAQ. The CDR3 is 16 residues long. With 5 bases removed from V and 1 base from J, the gap between germline ends came to 15 bases. The CDR3 DNA follows: TGTGCCAGCAGCCCTACTAGTGTATTGGCCAAAAACATTCAGTACTTC. Encoded protein: CASSPTSVLAKNIQYF.

V and J are TRBV6-6 and TRBJ1-5; D not resolved. The germline V gene encodes CDR1 MNHNY and CDR2 SVGAGI (reference sequence). The CDR3 extends over 15 amino acids. V shed 0 bases and J shed 3 bases, with 9 bases lying between them. For the CDR3, the DNA is TGTGCCAGCAGTTACTCTAACGGAAACAATCAGCCCCAGCATTTT. Its protein is CASSYSNGNNQPQHF.

The rearrangement uses TRBV5-4 and TRBJ2-1; 11 nucleotides align to TRBD2. The J segment lost 0 bases and the V segment lost 4 bases, leaving 6 bases of the junction unmatched. This CDR3 has 17 amino acids. The germline gives CDR1 SGHNT, CDR2 YYREEE (reference sequence). CDR3 in amino acids: CASSTGTSGSSYNEQFF. CDR3 coding DNA: TGTGCCAGCAGCACTGGGACTAGCGGAAGCTCCTACAATGAGCAGTTCTTC.

Details on this clone: This same CDR3 is encoded by further DNA sequences in the sample. V and J are TRBV5-1 and TRBJ2-3, with a tentative D call TRBD2 (6 bases). The length of the CDR3 is 15 residues. V lost 0 bases to trimming and J lost 4 bases, with 12 bases between them. Germline V gene data show CDR1 as SGHRS and CDR2 as YFSETQ. CDR3 nucleotides: TGCGCCAGCAGCTTGGCCCTCACGGGAGCAGATACGCAGTATTTT. Translation: CASSLALTGADTQYF.

The chain links TRBV6-5 to TRBJ1-2; D is unclear. The CDR3 has 12 residues. The V gene lost 4 bases and the J gene lost 5 bases, with 8 bases spanning the gap. Germline V gene lookup returns CDR1 MNHEY and CDR2 SVGAGI. CDR3: CASSFPGYGYTF. Here the CDR3 DNA reads TGTGCCAGCAGTTTTCCTGGGTATGGCTACACCTTC.

This clone was picked up a small number of times. The chain has TRBV2 and TRBJ1-5; D is unclear. The germline CDR1 and CDR2 sequences are SNHLY and FYNNEI. The CDR3 length is 11 residues. Between the trimmed V and J ends, which lost 4 bases and 11 bases, there was a span of 9 bases. CDR3 amino acids: CASSAAGSQHF. As DNA, the CDR3 is TGTGCCAGCAGTGCCGCCGGGTCCCAGCATTTT.

This clone was detected ten times or more. CDR3 sequence reads: CASSPRSRAAHYEQYF. In nucleotides, the CDR3 is TGTGCCAGCAGCCCCCGTAGCCGAGCCGCCCACTACGAGCAGTACTTC. The V gene is TRBV9, the J gene TRBJ2-7; D gene uncertain. This CDR3 is 16 amino acids long. Germline CDR1 is SGDLS and CDR2 is YYNGEE. The germline V and J ends were trimmed by 4 bases and 3 bases, with 20 bases remaining between them.

Worth noting for this clone: Different DNA sequences within this sample yield the same CDR3. The J gene is TRBJ2-7, the V gene TRBV5-1; D possibly matches TRBD1 or TRBD2 (5 bases each). The CDR3 is 13 residues long. Trimming stripped 3 bases from V and 2 bases from J, with 9 bases between. Germline CDR1 and CDR2: SGHRS and YFSETQ. DNA for the CDR3: TGCGCCAGCAGCTCAGGGACGACCTACGAGCAGTACTTC. This codes for CASSSGTTYEQYF. Full variable domain (rest looked up from reference TRBV5-1 and TRBJ2-7): KAGVTQTPRYLIKTRGQQVTLSCSPISGHRSVSWYQQTPGQGLQFLFEYFSETQRNKGNFPGRFSGRQFSNSRSEMNVSTLELGDSALYLCASSSGTTYEQYFGPGTRLTVT.

The V gene is TRBV5-1, the J gene TRBJ2-1, with 7 bases fitting TRBD1. After removal of 4 bases from V and 3 bases from J, the junction contained 7 bases not matched to a gene. Germline V lookup: CDR1 SGHRS, CDR2 YFSETQ. This CDR3 region has 15 residues. The CDR3 nucleotides are TGCGCCAGCAGCCTAGAGGGACAGATCTACAATGAGCAGTTCTTC. It translates to CASSLEGQIYNEQFF.

V and J are TRBV7-7 and TRBJ2-1, with a weak D call TRBD1 (5 bases). Looked up from germline, CDR1 is SSHAT and CDR2 is FNYEAQ (reference sequence). The CDR3 is made up of 17 amino acids. The ends were cut back, 2 bases at V and 0 bases at J, with 14 bases in the middle. CDR3 protein: CASSLYAGPSSYNEQFF. Here the CDR3 DNA reads TGTGCCAGCAGCTTATACGCAGGGCCTTCCTCCTACAATGAGCAGTTCTTC. Based on the CDR3 plus reference TRBV7-7 and TRBJ2-1, the full variable domain is GAGVSQSPRYKVTKRGQDVTLRCDPISSHATLYWYQQALGQGPEFLTYFNYEAQPDKSGLPSDRFSAERPEGSISTLTIQRTEQRDSAMYRCASSLYAGPSSYNEQFFGPGTRLTVL.

V gene TRBV27 combines with J gene TRBJ1-1, with D unresolved. Germline lookup yields CDR1 MNHEY and CDR2 SMNVEV (reference sequence). V lost 5 bases and J 7 bases, leaving 11 bases between the germline ends. CDR3 length: 12 amino acids. The CDR3 DNA follows: TGTGCCAGCAGTGCTCGGCTTGGTGAAGCTTTCTTT. Translating gives CASSARLGEAFF.

This clone appeared many times. The V call is TRBV5-1, the J call TRBJ1-5, with D hard to call. Deletions cut 6 bases from V and 7 bases from J, with 8 bases between. Germline V gene lookup returns CDR1 SGHRS and CDR2 YFSETQ. The CDR3 covers 11 residues. The CDR3 bases are TGCGCCAGCACCTTTCGGCAGCCCCAGCATTTT. It codes for CASTFRQPQHF.

The gene calls are TRBV2 and TRBJ2-3; TRBD2 aligns across 15 bases. CDR1 SNHLY and CDR2 FYNNEI come from the germline V gene. The CDR3 is 18 amino acids. Trimming at V came to 2 bases and at J to 3 bases, leaving 6 bases not matched to a gene. The CDR3 spells CASSEPGLAGGGTDTQYF. The CDR3 DNA is TGTGCCAGCAGTGAACCCGGACTAGCGGGAGGGGGGACAGATACGCAGTATTTT.

This clone was recorded only once. The J gene is TRBJ2-5, the V gene TRBV6-1; D remains ambiguous. V dropped 3 bases and J dropped 3 bases, with 2 bases sitting between them. The CDR3 sequence is 11 residues long. From germline, CDR1 is MNHNS and CDR2 SASEGT. CDR3 coding DNA: TGTGCCAGCAGTGATAAAGAGACCCAGTACTTC. It codes for CASSDKETQYF.

This clone was seen a handful of times. The chain has TRBV6-1 and TRBJ2-2; TRBD2 matches at 7 bases. The V gene's germline CDR1 is MNHNS and CDR2 SASEGT. Trimming at V came to 4 bases and at J to 6 bases, leaving 14 bases not matched to a gene. The CDR3 is made up of 17 amino acids. The CDR3 nucleotides are TGTGCCAGCAGTGCCCCGTCAGAGGGAGGGCCTGCCGGGGAGCTGTTTTTT. The encoded protein is CASSAPSEGGPAGELFF.

The genes are TRBV5-1 and TRBJ1-1; possibly TRBD1 for D (5 bases). The CDR3 extends over 13 amino acids. V gave up 4 bases and J gave up 2 bases, with 9 bases separating them. The germline V gene encodes CDR1 SGHRS and CDR2 YFSETQ. CDR3 coding DNA: TGCGCCAGCAGCGACAGAATTAACACTGAAGCTTTCTTT. Its translation is CASSDRINTEAFF.

V and J are TRBV27 and TRBJ2-6; tentatively, D is TRBD1 (5 bases). This CDR3 region has 15 residues. Between the trimmed V and J ends, which lost 5 bases and 0 bases, there was a span of 8 bases. The germline V gene has CDR1 MNHEY and CDR2 SMNVEV (reference sequence). Here the CDR3 reads CASSPGNSGANVLTF. The CDR3 region has the DNA TGTGCCAGCAGTCCAGGGAACTCTGGGGCCAACGTCCTGACTTTC.